This TCR beta chain was captured by sequencing in a study of shared clonotypes between healthy human individuals. This CDR3 has 17 residues. Deletions cut 5 bases from V and 2 bases from J, with 21 bases between. The germline V gene encodes CDR1 SEHNR and CDR2 FQNEAQ (reference sequence). Some clones are missing from TCRdb's copy, which holds only in-frame ones; the method was immunoSEQ multiplex PCR. The sample lists over 850,000 clones, around 78% occurring once. Study-level results: A small donor pool kept down the genetic and exposure-history diversity that was represented. Naive subsets tended to show greater estimated richness than memory subsets.

In regard to this clone: Its antigen is not known.

The clonotype originates from a man aged 18 to 35 in good health. Some clones in this sample may be carry-over from other donors' samples. This chain connects TRBV7-9 to TRBJ1-1; the D gene is possibly TRBD1 (5 bases). Sequences were obtained from memory CD4+ T cells from PBMCs. The subset here: CD45RA-negative fraction. CDR3 DNA sequence: TGTGCCAGCAGCGCCGCGGACGGGACCACTTCTAACACTGAAGCTTTCTTT. Protein product: CASSAADGTTSNTEAFF.